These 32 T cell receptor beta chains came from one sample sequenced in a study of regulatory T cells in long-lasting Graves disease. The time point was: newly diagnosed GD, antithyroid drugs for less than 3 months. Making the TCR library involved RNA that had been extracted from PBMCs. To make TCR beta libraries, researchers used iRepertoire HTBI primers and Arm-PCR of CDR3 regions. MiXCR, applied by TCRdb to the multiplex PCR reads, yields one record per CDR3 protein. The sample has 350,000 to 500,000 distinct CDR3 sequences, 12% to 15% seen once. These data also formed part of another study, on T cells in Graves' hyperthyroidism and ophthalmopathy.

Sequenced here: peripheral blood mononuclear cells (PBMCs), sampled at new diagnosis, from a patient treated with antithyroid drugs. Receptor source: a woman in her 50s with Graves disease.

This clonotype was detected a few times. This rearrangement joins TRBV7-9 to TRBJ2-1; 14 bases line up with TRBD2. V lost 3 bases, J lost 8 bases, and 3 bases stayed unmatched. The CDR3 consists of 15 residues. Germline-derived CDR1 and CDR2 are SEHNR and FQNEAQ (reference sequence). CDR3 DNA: TGTGCCAGCAGCTTCGGGACTAGCGGGAGCTATGAGCAGTTCTTC. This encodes CASSFGTSGSYEQFF.

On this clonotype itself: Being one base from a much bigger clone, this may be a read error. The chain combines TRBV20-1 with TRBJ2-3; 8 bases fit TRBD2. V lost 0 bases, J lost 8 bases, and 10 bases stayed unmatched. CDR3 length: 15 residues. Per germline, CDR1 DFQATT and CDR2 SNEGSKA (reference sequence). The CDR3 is CSARDVGRAAGTQYF. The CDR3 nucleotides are TGCAGTGCTAGAGATGTCGGGAGGGCCGCAGGTACGCAGTATTTT.

The CDR3 DNA sequence: TGTGCCAGCAGACGGGATTCATTGCAAAGCAATGAGCAGTTCTTC. This translates into CASRRDSLQSNEQFF. The rearrangement links TRBV6-1 to TRBJ2-1, with D possibly being TRBD2 (5 bases). Trimming removed 6 bases at V and 6 bases at J, with 18 bases between. Germline V lookup: CDR1 MNHNS, CDR2 SASEGT. This CDR3 comprises 15 residues.

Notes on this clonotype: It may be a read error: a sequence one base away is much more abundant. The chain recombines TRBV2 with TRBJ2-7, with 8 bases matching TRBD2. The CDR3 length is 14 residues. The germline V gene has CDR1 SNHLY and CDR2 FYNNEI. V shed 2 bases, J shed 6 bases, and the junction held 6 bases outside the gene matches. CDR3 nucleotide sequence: TGTGCCAGCAGTGAAATAGCGGGAAGTAGCGAGCAGTACTTC. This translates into CASSEIAGSSEQYF.

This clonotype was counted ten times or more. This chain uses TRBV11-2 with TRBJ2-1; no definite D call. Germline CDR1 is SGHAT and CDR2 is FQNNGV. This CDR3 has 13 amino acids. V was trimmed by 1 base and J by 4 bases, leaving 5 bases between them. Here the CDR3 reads CASSLAAYNEQFF. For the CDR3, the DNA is TGTGCCAGCAGCTTAGCCGCTTACAATGAGCAGTTCTTC. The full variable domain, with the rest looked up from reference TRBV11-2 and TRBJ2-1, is EAGVAQSPRYKIIEKRQSVAFWCNPISGHATLYWYQQILGQGPKLLIQFQNNGVVDDSQLPKDRFSAERLKGVDSTLKIQPAKLEDSAVYLCASSLAAYNEQFFGPGTRLTVL.

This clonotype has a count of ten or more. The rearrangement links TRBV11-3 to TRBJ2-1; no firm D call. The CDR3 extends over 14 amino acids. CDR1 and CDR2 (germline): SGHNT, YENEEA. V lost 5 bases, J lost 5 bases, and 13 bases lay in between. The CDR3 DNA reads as TGTGCCAGCAGCCCCCATTGGTGGCACAATGAGCAGTTCTTC. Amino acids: CASSPHWWHNEQFF.

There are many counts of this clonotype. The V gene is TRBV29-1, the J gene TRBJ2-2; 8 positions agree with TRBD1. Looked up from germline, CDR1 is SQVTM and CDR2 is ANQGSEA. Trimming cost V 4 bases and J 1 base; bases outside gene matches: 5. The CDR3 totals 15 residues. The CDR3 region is CSVGGQGWNTGELFF. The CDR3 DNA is TGCAGCGTTGGAGGACAGGGTTGGAACACCGGGGAGCTGTTTTTT.

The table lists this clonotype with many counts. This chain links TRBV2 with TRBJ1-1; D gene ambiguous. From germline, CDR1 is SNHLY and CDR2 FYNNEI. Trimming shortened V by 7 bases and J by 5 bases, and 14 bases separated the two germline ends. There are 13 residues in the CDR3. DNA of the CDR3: TGTGCCAGCACCCTACTAAGCGAAACTGAAGCTTTCTTT. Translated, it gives CASTLLSETEAFF. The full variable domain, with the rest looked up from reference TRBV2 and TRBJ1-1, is EPEVTQTPSHQVTQMGQEVILRCVPISNHLYFYWYRQILGQKVEFLVSFYNNEISEKSEIFDDQFSVERPDGSNFTLKIRSTKLEDSAMYFCASTLLSETEAFFGQGTRLTVV.

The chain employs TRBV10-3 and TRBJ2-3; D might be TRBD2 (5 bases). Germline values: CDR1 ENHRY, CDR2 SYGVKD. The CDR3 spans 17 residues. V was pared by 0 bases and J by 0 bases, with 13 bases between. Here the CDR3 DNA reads TGTGCCATCAGTGAGTCGACTCGAGGGATTAGCACAGATACGCAGTATTTT. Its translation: CAISESTRGISTDTQYF.

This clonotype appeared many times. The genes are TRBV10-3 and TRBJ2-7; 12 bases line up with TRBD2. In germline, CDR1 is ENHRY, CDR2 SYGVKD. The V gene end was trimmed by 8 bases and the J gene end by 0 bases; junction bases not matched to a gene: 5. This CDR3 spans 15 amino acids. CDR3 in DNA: TGTGCCATCGCACCGACTAGCGGGAGCTCCTACGAGCAGTACTTC. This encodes CAIAPTSGSSYEQYF.

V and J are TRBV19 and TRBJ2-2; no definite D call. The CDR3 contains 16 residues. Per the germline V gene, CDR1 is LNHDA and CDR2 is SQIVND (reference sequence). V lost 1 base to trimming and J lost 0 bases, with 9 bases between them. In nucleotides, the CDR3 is TGTGCCAGTAGTATAGTAACACCTTCGAACACCGGGGAGCTGTTTTTT. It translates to CASSIVTPSNTGELFF.

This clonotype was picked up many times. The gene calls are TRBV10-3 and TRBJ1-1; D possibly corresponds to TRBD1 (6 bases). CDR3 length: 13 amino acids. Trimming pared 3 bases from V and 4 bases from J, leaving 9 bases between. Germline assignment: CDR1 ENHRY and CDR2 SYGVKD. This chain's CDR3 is CAISEQGGTEAFF. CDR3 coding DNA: TGTGCCATCAGTGAACAGGGAGGCACTGAAGCTTTCTTT.

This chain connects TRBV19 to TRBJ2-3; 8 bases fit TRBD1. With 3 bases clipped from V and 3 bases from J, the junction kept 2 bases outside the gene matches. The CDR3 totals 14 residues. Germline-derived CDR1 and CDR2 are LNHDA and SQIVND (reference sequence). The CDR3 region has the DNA TGTGCCAGTAGTATTCGGGACAGGACAGATACGCAGTATTTT. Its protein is CASSIRDRTDTQYF.

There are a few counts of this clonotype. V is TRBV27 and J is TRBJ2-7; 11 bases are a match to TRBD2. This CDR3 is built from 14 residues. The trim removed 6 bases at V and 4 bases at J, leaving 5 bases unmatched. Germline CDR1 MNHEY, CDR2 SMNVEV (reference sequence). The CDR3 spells CASSGLAGKYEQYF. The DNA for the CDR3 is TGTGCCAGCAGCGGACTAGCGGGCAAATACGAGCAGTACTTC.

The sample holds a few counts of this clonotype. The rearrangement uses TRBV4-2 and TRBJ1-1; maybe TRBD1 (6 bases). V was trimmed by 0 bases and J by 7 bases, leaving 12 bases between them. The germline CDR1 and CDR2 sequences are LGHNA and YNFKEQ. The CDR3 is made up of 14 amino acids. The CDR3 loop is CASSQESQGLEAFF. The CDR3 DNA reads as TGTGCCAGCAGCCAAGAGTCACAGGGACTTGAAGCTTTCTTT.

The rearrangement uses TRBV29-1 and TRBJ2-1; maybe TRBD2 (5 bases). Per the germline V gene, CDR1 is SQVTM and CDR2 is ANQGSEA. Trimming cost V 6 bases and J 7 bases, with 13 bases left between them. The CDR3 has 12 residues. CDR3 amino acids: CSVNPGTNEQFF. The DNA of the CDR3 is TGCAGCGTGAATCCGGGAACAAATGAGCAGTTCTTC.

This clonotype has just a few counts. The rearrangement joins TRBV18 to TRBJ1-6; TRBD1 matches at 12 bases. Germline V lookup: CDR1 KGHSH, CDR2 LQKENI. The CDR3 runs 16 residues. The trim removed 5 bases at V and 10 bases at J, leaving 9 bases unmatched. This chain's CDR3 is CASSAGTGGSGSPLHF. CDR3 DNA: TGTGCCAGCTCAGCCGGGACAGGGGGCTCTGGGTCACCCCTCCACTTT.

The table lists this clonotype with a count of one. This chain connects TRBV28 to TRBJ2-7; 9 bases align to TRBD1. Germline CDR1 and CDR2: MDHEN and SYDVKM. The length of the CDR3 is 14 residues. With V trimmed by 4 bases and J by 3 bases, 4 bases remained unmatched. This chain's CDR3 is CASSWTGEYYEQYF. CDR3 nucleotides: TGTGCCAGCAGTTGGACAGGGGAGTACTACGAGCAGTACTTC.

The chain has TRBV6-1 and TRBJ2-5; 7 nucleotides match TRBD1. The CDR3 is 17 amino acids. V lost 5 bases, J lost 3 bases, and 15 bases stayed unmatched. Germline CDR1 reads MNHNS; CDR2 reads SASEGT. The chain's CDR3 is CASSPGFVPTGEETQYF. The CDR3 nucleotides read TGTGCCAGCAGTCCCGGGTTTGTTCCCACAGGGGAAGAGACCCAGTACTTC.

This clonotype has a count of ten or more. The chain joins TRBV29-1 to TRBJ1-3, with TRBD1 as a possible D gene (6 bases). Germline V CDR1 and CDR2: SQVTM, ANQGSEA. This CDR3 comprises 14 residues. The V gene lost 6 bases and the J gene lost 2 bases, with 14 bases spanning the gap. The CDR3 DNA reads TGCAGCGTGGGGGCAGGGAGAGCTGGAAACACCATATATTTT. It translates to CSVGAGRAGNTIYF.

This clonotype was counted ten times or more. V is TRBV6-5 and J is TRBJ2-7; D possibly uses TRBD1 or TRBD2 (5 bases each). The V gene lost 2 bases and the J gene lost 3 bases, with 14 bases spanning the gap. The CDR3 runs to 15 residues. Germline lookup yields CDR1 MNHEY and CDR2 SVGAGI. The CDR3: CASSYGERGGYEQYF. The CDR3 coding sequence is TGTGCCAGCAGTTACGGTGAGAGGGGTGGCTACGAGCAGTACTTC.

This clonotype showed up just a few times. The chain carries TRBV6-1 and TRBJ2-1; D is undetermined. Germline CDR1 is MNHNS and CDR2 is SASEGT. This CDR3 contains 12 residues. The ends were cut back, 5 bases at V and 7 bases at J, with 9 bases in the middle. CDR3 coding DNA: TGTGCCAGCAGTACGGACGGGAATGAGCAGTTCTTC. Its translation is CASSTDGNEQFF.

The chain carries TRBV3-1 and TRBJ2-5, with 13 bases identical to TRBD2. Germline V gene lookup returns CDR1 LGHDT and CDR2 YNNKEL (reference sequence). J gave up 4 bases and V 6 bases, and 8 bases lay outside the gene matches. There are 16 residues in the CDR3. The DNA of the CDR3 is TGTGCCAGCAGTAGGACTAGCGGGAGTACGTTAGAGACCCAGTACTTC. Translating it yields CASSRTSGSTLETQYF.

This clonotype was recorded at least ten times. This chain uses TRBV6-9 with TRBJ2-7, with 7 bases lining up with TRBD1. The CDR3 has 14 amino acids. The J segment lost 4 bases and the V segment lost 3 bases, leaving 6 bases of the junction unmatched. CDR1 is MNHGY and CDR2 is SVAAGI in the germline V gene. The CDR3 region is CASSYRGGLYEQYF. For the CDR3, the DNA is TGTGCCAGCAGTTACCGAGGGGGCTTGTACGAGCAGTACTTC.

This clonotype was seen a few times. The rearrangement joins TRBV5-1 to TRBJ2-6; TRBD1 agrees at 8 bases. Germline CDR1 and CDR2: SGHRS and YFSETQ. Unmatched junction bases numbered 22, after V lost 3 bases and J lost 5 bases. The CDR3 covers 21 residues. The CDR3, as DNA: TGCGCCAGCAGCTGGGAAGTAAGGACGGGACAGGTCTCTGGAAGGGCCAACGTCCTGACTTTC. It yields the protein CASSWEVRTGQVSGRANVLTF.

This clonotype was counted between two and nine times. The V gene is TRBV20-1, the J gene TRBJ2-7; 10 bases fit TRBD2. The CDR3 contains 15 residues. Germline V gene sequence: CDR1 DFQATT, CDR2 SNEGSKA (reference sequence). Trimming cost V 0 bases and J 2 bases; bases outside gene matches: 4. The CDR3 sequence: CSARDFTSGTYEQYF. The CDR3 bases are TGCAGTGCTAGAGATTTTACTAGCGGGACCTACGAGCAGTACTTC.

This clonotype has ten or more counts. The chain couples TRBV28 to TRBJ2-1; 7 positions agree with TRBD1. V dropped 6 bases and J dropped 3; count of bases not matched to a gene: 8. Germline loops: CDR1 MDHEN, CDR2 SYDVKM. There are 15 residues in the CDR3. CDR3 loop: CASRNGQVSYNEQFF. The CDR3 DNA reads TGTGCCAGCAGGAACGGACAGGTGAGCTACAATGAGCAGTTCTTC.

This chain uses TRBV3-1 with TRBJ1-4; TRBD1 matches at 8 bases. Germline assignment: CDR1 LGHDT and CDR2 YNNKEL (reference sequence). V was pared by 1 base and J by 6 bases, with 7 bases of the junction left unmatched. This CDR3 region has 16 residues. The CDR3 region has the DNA TGTGCCAGCAGCCAAGTCGGCCAGGGGGCGGATGAAAAACTGTTTTTT. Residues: CASSQVGQGADEKLFF.

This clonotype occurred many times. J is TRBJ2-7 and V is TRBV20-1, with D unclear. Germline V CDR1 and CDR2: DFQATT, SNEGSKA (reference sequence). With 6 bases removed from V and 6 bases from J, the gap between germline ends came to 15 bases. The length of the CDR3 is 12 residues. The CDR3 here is CSANEVFAEQYF. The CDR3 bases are TGCAGTGCGAATGAGGTATTCGCCGAGCAGTACTTC.

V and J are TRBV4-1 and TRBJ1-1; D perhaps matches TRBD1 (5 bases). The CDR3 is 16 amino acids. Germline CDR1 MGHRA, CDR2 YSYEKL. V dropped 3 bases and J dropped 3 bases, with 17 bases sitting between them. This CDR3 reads CASSQIRGPRDTEAFF. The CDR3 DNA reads TGCGCCAGCAGCCAGATCCGGGGCCCGAGGGACACTGAAGCTTTCTTT.

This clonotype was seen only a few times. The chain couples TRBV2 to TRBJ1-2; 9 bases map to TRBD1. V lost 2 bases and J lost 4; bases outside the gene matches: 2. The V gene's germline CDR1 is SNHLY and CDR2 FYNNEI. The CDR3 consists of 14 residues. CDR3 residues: CASSELTGGYGYTF. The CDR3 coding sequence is TGTGCCAGCAGTGAACTGACAGGGGGCTATGGCTACACCTTC.

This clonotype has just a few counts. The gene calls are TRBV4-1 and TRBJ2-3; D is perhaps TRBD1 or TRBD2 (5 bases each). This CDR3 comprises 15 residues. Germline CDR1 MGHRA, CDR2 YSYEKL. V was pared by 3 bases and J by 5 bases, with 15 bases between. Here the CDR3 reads CASSQWGSGEDTQYF. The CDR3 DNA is TGCGCCAGCAGCCAGTGGGGCAGCGGAGAAGATACGCAGTATTTT.